The 24 T cell receptor beta chains given below trace back to one sample, sequenced in a study of T cells after yellow fever vaccination. Using its own MiXCR run on the 5' RACE reads, TCRdb lists one record per CDR3 protein. The sample yields some 300,000 distinct CDR3 sequences, roughly 8% seen once. This specimen consisted of PBMCs, obtained about 49 days after the first yellow fever vaccination. The receptors here all came from a man aged 18 to 30 who received the YFV17D yellow fever vaccine.

This clonotype has a handful of counts. The chain joins TRBV10-3 to TRBJ1-5; 7 bases are shared with TRBD1. V lost 3 bases to trimming and J lost 5 bases; unmatched junction nucleotides: 1. Germline lookup yields CDR1 ENHRY and CDR2 SYGVKD. This CDR3 has 13 residues. The CDR3 region has the DNA TGTGCCATCAGTGAAGGGGGCGATCAGCCCCAGCATTTT. Its protein is CAISEGGDQPQHF.

This clonotype was recorded a few times. This chain links TRBV20-1 with TRBJ2-5, with TRBD1 identical over 7 bases. Germline CDR1 reads DFQATT; CDR2 reads SNEGSKA (reference sequence). The J segment lost 0 bases and the V segment lost 0 bases, leaving 4 bases of the junction unmatched. This CDR3 spans 15 amino acids. The CDR3, as DNA: TGCAGTGCTAGAGAGTACAGGGGTAACCAAGAGACCCAGTACTTC. It is translated as CSAREYRGNQETQYF.

This clonotype showed up many times. The chain recombines TRBV10-3 with TRBJ1-4, with TRBD1 as a possible D gene (6 bases). The CDR3 totals 14 residues. Trimming took 4 bases from V and 8 from J, leaving 14 bases between them. Germline CDR1 reads ENHRY; CDR2 reads SYGVKD. CDR3 residues: CAISAGGQGEKLFF. In DNA, the CDR3 is TGTGCCATCAGTGCGGGGGGCCAAGGAGAAAAACTGTTTTTT.

This rearrangement joins TRBV4-3 to TRBJ2-3; 12 positions match TRBD2. There are 16 residues in the CDR3. The J segment lost 2 bases and the V segment lost 4 bases, leaving 4 bases of the junction unmatched. Germline lookup yields CDR1 LGHNA and CDR2 YSLEER. The CDR3 region is CASSRTSGVITDTQYF. In DNA form, the CDR3 reads TGCGCCAGCAGCCGGACTAGCGGGGTGATCACAGATACGCAGTATTTT.

This clonotype was seen a few times. This chain connects TRBV19 to TRBJ2-3; 8 nucleotides line up with TRBD2. The CDR3 has 13 residues. With 7 bases clipped from V and 6 bases from J, the junction kept 6 bases outside the gene matches. Germline V gene lookup returns CDR1 LNHDA and CDR2 SQIVND (reference sequence). The CDR3 bases are TGTGCCAGTATCACGTCGGGAGGGGATACGCAGTATTTT. It translates to CASITSGGDTQYF. The variable domain in full, completed from reference TRBV19 and TRBJ2-3, reads DGGITQSPKYLFRKEGQNVTLSCEQNLNHDAMYWYRQDPGQGLRLIYYSQIVNDFQKGDIAEGYSVSREKKESFPLTVTSAQKNPTAFYLCASITSGGDTQYFGPGTRLTVL.

This clonotype was seen a few times. The V and J genes are TRBV5-1 and TRBJ2-7; 12 bases align to TRBD2. Germline CDR1 and CDR2: SGHRS and YFSETQ. The CDR3 runs 16 residues. With V trimmed by 4 bases and J by 1 base, 6 bases remained unmatched. The CDR3 DNA is TGCGCCAGCAGCCCTGGACTAGCGGGGCTTTCCTACGAGCAGTACTTC. Translation gives CASSPGLAGLSYEQYF.

This clonotype was picked up many times. The chain recombines TRBV7-9 with TRBJ2-3; unclear D gene. V gave up 7 bases and J gave up 1 base, with 12 bases separating them. CDR1 is SEHNR, CDR2 FQNEAQ, per germline (reference sequence). This CDR3 is built from 14 residues. The CDR3 DNA is TGTGCCAGCAACGACGGAGTCCGCACAGATACGCAGTATTTT. It codes for CASNDGVRTDTQYF.

The V call is TRBV5-1, the J call TRBJ2-5; 7 bases match TRBD2. Per the germline V gene, CDR1 is SGHRS and CDR2 is YFSETQ. This CDR3 comprises 15 residues. The V segment lost 6 bases and the J segment 3 bases; nucleotides outside the gene matches: 11. The DNA for the CDR3 is TGCGCCAGCATCCCCACCGGGACTACAGAAGAGACCCAGTACTTC. This codes for CASIPTGTTEETQYF.

J is TRBJ2-1 and V is TRBV28; D possibly corresponds to TRBD2 (6 bases). V was pared by 6 bases and J by 5 bases, with 11 bases between. The CDR3 is 13 amino acids. The V gene's germline CDR1 is MDHEN and CDR2 SYDVKM. In DNA, the CDR3 is TGTGCCAGCAGGGAGGGAGTGAACAATGAGCAGTTCTTC. It is translated as CASREGVNNEQFF.

In this sample, this clonotype turned up a few times. This chain uses TRBV5-4 with TRBJ2-3; D not resolved. V was shortened by 0 bases and J by 6 bases, with 14 bases between the two germline ends. The CDR3 is 15 residues long. Germline-derived CDR1 and CDR2 are SGHNT and YYREEE (reference sequence). The CDR3 DNA reads as TGTGCCAGCAGCTTGGCCTCTGGCATCGGGGATACGCAGTATTTT. Encoded protein: CASSLASGIGDTQYF.

CDR3 protein: CASSLGAGKEQYF. The DNA for the CDR3 is TGTGCCAGCAGCTTAGGCGCTGGGAAGGAGCAGTACTTC. This rearrangement joins TRBV7-9 to TRBJ2-7, with D uncertain. Trimming pared 1 base from V and 7 bases from J, leaving 11 bases between. This CDR3 spans 13 amino acids. Germline CDR1 is SEHNR and CDR2 is FQNEAQ (reference sequence).

This chain uses TRBV5-4 with TRBJ2-3; 8 bases align to TRBD2. This CDR3 is 14 amino acids long. V was pared by 5 bases and J by 5 bases, with 7 bases of the junction left unmatched. Looked up from germline, CDR1 is SGHNT and CDR2 is YYREEE (reference sequence). This chain's CDR3 is CASSSAGAGDTQYF. Written as DNA, the CDR3 is TGTGCCAGCAGTTCAGCGGGGGCCGGAGATACGCAGTATTTT.

This clonotype was observed a few times. In nucleotides, the CDR3 is TGCGCCAGCAGCCCCAAAGGACAGGGGGAATCGAACACTGAAGCTTTCTTT. Protein sequence: CASSPKGQGESNTEAFF. V usage is TRBV5-1 and J usage is TRBJ1-1; 10 bases line up with TRBD1. The V and J ends lost 4 bases and 1 base, in that order; junction bases with no gene match: 10. Germline V lookup: CDR1 SGHRS, CDR2 YFSETQ. This CDR3 is 17 amino acids long.

The V call is TRBV7-2, the J call TRBJ1-4, with TRBD1 matching over 9 bases. V was clipped by 4 bases and J by 4 bases; unmatched bases: 4. The CDR3 contains 15 residues. The germline CDR1 and CDR2 sequences are SGHTA and FQGNSA. CDR3 amino acids: CASSSGTGINEKLFF. CDR3 coding DNA: TGTGCCAGCAGCTCCGGGACAGGGATTAATGAAAAACTGTTTTTT.

The gene calls are TRBV24-1 and TRBJ1-1; 7 positions agree with TRBD1. With V trimmed by 0 bases and J by 11 bases, 11 bases remained unmatched. The CDR3 length is 15 residues. Germline CDR1 reads KGHDR; CDR2 reads SFDVKD. CDR3 in amino acids: CATSDLPTGRLRAFF. CDR3 sequence (DNA): TGTGCCACCAGTGATTTGCCGACAGGGCGGCTTAGGGCTTTCTTT.

This clonotype was seen repeatedly, ten times or more. The chain is built from TRBV7-9 and TRBJ2-5; either TRBD1 or TRBD2 may supply D (5 bases each). The CDR3 contains 13 residues. CDR1 SEHNR and CDR2 FQNEAQ come from the germline V gene (reference sequence). V lost 3 bases and J 4 bases, leaving 9 bases between the germline ends. The CDR3 spells CASSFPGRETQYF. The CDR3 nucleotides read TGTGCCAGCAGCTTTCCGGGACGAGAGACCCAGTACTTC.

At least ten counts were recorded for this clonotype. The chain recombines TRBV15 with TRBJ2-1; D remains unclear. Deletions cut 4 bases from V and 0 bases from J, with 7 bases between. Germline V gene data show CDR1 as LNHNV and CDR2 as YYDKDF (reference sequence). This CDR3 contains 14 residues. CDR3 protein: CATSIQSSYNEQFF. As DNA, the CDR3 is TGTGCCACCAGCATCCAGAGCTCCTACAATGAGCAGTTCTTC.

This clonotype appeared a few times. The chain is built from TRBV6-7 and TRBJ2-7; 7 bases line up with TRBD1. TRBV6-7 is classed as an ORF, of uncertain function. The CDR3 sequence is 15 residues long. V shed 5 bases, J shed 0 bases, and the junction held 7 bases outside the gene matches. The CDR3, as DNA: TGTGCCAGCAGTCCCGGGACAGCAAGCTCCTACGAGCAGTACGTC. Translated: CASSPGTASSYEQYV.

This chain joins TRBV7-9 and TRBJ2-5; D may match TRBD1 or TRBD2 (5 bases each). The CDR3 consists of 15 residues. Germline CDR1 and CDR2: SEHNR and FQNEAQ (reference sequence). The ends were cut back, 8 bases at V and 1 base at J, with 17 bases in the middle. CDR3 protein: CASSPGRGIQETQYF. CDR3 coding DNA: TGTGCCAGCTCCCCGGGGCGCGGTATCCAAGAGACCCAGTACTTC.

This sequence joins TRBV20-1 and TRBJ2-3; tentative D call: TRBD2 (6 bases). The CDR3 consists of 15 residues. Germline CDR1 is DFQATT and CDR2 is SNEGSKA (reference sequence). V shed 0 bases and J shed 0 bases, with 10 bases lying between them. The CDR3 nucleotides are TGCAGTGCTAGAGATATGGGGGGTAGCACAGATACGCAGTATTTT. Translated: CSARDMGGSTDTQYF.

The CDR3 DNA follows: TGTGCCAGCATTCCTACGGGGCTTGAGAACACTGAAGCTTTCTTT. It yields the protein CASIPTGLENTEAFF. The chain uses TRBV6-1 and TRBJ1-1; tentatively, D is TRBD1 (5 bases). Trimming cost V 7 bases and J 1 base, with 16 bases left between them. The CDR3 runs 15 residues. Per the germline V gene, CDR1 is MNHNS and CDR2 is SASEGT.

The chain employs TRBV5-5 and TRBJ2-5, with 9 bases that match TRBD1. The CDR3 spans 16 residues. Germline V CDR1 and CDR2: SGHKS, YYEKEE (reference sequence). V shed 4 bases and J 6 bases; nucleotides not matched to a gene: 13. The CDR3 spells CASSPLALTGGKTQYF. CDR3 nucleotides: TGTGCCAGCAGCCCGTTAGCCCTGACAGGGGGAAAGACCCAGTACTTC.

This clonotype was seen ten or more times. The CDR3 region has the DNA TGCGCCAGGCGGTTCGGAGGGCAGGAGACCCAGTACTTC. Protein: CARRFGGQETQYF. The chain has TRBV10-1 and TRBJ2-5, with TRBD2 as a possible D gene (6 bases). V was shortened by 9 bases and J by 5 bases, with 16 bases between the two germline ends. This CDR3 spans 13 amino acids. The germline V gene has CDR1 WNHNN and CDR2 SYGVQD (reference sequence).

The genes are TRBV12-3 or TRBV12-4 and TRBJ2-1; D gene uncertain. V lost 5 bases to trimming and J lost 7 bases, with 6 bases between them. The CDR3 contains 11 residues. Written as DNA, the CDR3 is TGTGCCAGCAGTGGGTGGAATGAGCAGTTCTTC. Translated: CASSGWNEQFF.